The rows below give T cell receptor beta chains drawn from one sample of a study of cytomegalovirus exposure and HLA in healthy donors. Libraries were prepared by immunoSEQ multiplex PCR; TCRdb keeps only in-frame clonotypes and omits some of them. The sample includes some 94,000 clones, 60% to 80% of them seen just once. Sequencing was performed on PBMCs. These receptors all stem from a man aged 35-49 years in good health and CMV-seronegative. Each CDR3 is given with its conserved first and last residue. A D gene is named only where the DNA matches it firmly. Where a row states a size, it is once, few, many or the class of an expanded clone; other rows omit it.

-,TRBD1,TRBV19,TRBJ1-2,CASSRGDRQGREGYTF,TGTGCCAGTAGTAGAGGGGATCGACAGGGAAGGGAAGGCTACACCTTC
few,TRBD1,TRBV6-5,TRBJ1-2,CASSLRQGRGGYTF,TGTGCCAGCAGTTTACGACAGGGGCGCGGTGGCTACACCTTC
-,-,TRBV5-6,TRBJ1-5,CASSPGGNQPQHF,TGTGCCAGCAGCCCAGGGGGCAATCAGCCCCAGCATTTT
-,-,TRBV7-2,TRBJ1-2,CASSPSRYYGYTF,TGTGCCAGCAGCCCGTCGCGGTACTATGGCTACACCTTC
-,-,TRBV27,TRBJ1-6,CASSFGGGHSPLHF,TGTGCCAGCAGCTTTGGCGGGGGGCACTCACCCCTCCACTTT
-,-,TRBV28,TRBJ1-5,CASSLNRDGQPQHF,TGTGCCAGCAGTTTGAACAGGGATGGTCAGCCCCAGCATTTT
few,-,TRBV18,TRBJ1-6,CASSAQGPHNSPLHF,TGTGCCAGCTCAGCCCAGGGGCCCCATAATTCACCCCTCCACTTT
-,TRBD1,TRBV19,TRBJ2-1,CASSQGVGPYNEQFF,TGTGCCAGTAGTCAGGGGGTAGGGCCCTACAATGAGCAGTTCTTC
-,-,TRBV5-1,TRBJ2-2,CASSWHTGELFF,TGCGCCAGCAGCTGGCACACCGGGGAGCTGTTTTTT
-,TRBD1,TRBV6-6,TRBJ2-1,CASSARDRNNEQFF,TGTGCCAGCAGTGCAAGGGACAGGAACAATGAGCAGTTCTTC
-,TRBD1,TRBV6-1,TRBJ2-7,CASSRTGQGYEQYF,TGTGCCAGCTCTAGGACTGGACAGGGGTACGAGCAGTACTTC
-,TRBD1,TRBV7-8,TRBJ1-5,CASSTSQGDGNQPQHF,TGTGCCAGCAGCACGAGCCAGGGGGACGGCAATCAGCCCCAGCATTTT
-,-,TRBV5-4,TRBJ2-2,CASSRNRETGELFF,TGTGCCAGCAGCCGTAACAGGGAGACCGGGGAGCTGTTTTTT
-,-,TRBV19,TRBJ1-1,CASSISLGRLTEAFF,TGTGCCAGTAGTATATCATTGGGGCGGCTTACTGAAGCTTTCTTT
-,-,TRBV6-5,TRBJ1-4,CASSRLGNNEKLFF,TGTGCCAGCAGTCGACTCGGGAATAATGAAAAACTGTTTTTT
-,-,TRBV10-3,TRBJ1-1,CAISGVGNTEAFF,TGTGCCATCTCGGGGGTGGGGAACACTGAAGCTTTCTTT
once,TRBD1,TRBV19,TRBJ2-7,CASSRPGQATYEQYF,TGTGCCAGTAGTAGGCCGGGACAGGCAACCTACGAGCAGTACTTC
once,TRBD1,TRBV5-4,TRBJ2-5,CASSPGTGQETQYF,TGTGCCAGCAGCCCGGGGACAGGGCAAGAGACCCAGTACTTC
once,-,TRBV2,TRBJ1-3,CASSPLGQGGNTIYF,TGTGCCAGCAGCCCCTTGGGCCAGGGTGGAAACACCATATATTTT
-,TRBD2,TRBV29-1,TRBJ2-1,CSVSGGALEQFF,TGCAGCGTTAGCGGGGGGGCCTTGGAGCAGTTCTTC
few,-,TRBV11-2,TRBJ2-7,CASSLVGQNEQYF,TGTGCCAGCAGCTTAGTGGGCCAGAACGAGCAGTACTTC
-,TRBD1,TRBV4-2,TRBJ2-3,CASSQAAGGPSTDTQYF,TGTGCCAGCAGCCAGGCGGCAGGGGGACCTAGCACAGATACGCAGTATTTT
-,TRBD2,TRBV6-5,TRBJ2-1,CASSFGLAAYNEQFF,TGTGCCAGCAGTTTCGGACTAGCGGCATACAATGAGCAGTTCTTC
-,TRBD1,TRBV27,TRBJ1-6,CASRVAGQGPSPLHF,TGTGCCAGCAGGGTGGCTGGACAGGGTCCTTCACCCCTCCACTTT
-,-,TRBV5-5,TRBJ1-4,CASSLSRGVNEKLFF,TGTGCCAGCAGCTTGTCCAGGGGCGTTAATGAAAAACTGTTTTTT
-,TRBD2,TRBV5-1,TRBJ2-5,CASSSSRSGDKETQYF,TGCGCCAGCAGCTCTAGTCGTAGCGGGGATAAGGAGACCCAGTACTTC